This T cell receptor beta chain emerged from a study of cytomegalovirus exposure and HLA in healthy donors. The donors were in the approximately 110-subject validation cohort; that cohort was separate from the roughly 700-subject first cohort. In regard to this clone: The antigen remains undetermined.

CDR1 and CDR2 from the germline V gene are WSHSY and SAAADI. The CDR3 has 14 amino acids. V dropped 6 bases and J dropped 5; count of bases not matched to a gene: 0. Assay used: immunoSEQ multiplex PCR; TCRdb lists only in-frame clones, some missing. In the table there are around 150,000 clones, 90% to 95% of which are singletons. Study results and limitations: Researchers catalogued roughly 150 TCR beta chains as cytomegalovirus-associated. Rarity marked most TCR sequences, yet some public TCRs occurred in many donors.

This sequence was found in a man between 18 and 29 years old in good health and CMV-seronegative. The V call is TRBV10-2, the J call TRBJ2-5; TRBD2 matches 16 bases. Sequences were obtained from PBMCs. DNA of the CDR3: TGCGCCAGCAGGGGACTAGCGGGAGGGGAGACCCAGTACTTC. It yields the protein CASRGLAGGETQYF.